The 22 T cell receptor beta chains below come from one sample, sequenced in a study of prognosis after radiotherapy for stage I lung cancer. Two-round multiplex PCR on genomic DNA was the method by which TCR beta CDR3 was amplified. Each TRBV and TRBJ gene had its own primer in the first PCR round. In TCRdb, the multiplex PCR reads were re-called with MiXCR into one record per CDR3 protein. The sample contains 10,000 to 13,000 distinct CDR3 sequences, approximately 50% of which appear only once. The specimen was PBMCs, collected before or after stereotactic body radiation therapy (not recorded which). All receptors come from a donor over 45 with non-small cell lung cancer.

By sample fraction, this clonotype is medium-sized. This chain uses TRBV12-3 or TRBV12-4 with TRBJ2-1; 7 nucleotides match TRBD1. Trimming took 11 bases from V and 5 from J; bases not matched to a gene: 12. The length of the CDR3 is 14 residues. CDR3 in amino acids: CASTSGTEHNEQFF. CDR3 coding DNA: TGTGCCTCCACTTCCGGGACAGAGCACAATGAGCAGTTCTTC.

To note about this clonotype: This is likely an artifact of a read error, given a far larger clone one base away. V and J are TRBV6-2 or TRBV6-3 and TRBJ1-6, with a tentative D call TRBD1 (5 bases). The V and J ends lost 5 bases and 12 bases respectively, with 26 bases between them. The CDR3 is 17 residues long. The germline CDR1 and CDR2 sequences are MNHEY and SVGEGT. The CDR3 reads CASSDMGRAPTGVPLHF. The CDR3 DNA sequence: TGTGCCAGCAGTGATATGGGACGGGCACCCACGGGAGTACCCCTCCACTTT.

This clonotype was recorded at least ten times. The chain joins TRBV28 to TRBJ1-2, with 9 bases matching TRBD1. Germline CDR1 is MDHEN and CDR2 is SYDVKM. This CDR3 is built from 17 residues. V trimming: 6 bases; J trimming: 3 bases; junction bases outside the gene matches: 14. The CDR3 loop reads CASSHSWDRATYYGYTF. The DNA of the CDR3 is TGTGCCAGCAGCCACTCCTGGGACAGGGCTACTTACTATGGCTACACCTTC.

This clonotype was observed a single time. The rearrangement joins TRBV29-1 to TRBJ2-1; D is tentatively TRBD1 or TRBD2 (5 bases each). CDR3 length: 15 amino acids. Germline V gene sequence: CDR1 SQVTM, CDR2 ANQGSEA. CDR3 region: CRVGDRSGSYNEQFF. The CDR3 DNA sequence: TGCAGAGTAGGGGACCGATCGGGCTCCTACAATGAGCAGTTCTTC.

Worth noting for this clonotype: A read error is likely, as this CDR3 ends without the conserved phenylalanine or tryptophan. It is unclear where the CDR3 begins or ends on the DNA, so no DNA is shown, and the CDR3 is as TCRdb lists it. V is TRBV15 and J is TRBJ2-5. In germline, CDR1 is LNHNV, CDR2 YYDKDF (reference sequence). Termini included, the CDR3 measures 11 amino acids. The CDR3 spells CATSNTETEYL.

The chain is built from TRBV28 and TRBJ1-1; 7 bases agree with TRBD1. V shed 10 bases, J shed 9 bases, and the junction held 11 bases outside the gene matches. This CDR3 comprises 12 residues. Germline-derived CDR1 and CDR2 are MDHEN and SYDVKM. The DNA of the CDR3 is TGTGCCAACAGCCCAACAGGGGTGAAAGCTTTCTTT. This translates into CANSPTGVKAFF.

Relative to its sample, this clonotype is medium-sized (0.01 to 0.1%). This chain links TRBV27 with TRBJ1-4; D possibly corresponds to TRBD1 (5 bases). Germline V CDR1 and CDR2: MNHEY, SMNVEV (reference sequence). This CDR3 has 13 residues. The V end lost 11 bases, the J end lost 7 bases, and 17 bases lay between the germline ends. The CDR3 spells CARSAGLGEKLFF. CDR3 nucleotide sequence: TGTGCCCGCTCGGCAGGGTTGGGTGAAAAACTGTTTTTT.

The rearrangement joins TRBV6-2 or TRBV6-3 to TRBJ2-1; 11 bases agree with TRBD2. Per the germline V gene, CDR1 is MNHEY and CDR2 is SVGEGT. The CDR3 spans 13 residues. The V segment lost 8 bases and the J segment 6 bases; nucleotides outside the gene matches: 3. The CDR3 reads CASGLAGSNEQFF. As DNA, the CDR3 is TGTGCCAGCGGACTAGCGGGTTCCAATGAGCAGTTCTTC.

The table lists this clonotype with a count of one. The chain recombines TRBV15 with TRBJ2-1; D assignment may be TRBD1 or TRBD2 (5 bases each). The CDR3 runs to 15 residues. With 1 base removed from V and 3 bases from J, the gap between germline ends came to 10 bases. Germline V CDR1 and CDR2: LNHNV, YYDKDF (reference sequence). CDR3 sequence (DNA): TGTGCCACCAGCAGAGCGGGACGGAACTACAATGAGCAGTTCTTC. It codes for CATSRAGRNYNEQFF.

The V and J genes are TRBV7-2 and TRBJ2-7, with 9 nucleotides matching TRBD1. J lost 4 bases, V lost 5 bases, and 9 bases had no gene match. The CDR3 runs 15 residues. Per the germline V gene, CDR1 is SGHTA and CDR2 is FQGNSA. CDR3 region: CASSTTGGSGYEQYF. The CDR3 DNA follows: TGTGCCAGCAGCACCACAGGGGGCAGTGGGTACGAGCAGTACTTC.

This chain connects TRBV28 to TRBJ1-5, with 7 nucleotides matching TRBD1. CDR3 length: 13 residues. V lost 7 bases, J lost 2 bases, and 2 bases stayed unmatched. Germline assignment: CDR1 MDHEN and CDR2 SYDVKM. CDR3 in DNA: TGTGCCAGCATAGGGGGCCGCAATCAGCCCCAGCATTTT. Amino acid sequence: CASIGGRNQPQHF.

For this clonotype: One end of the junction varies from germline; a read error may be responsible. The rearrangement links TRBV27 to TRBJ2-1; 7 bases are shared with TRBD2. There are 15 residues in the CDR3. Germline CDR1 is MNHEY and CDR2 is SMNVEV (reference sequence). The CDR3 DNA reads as TGTGCCAGCAGTATATCCGGGACTATCGGGCACCCCAGGCTCTTC. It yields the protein CASSISGTIGHPRLF.

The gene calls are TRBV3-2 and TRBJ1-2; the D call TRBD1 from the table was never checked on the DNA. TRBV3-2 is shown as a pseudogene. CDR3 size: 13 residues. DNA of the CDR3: TGTGCCAGCAGCCACCCGGGCTACTATGGCTACACCTTC. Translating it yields CASSHPGYYGYTF.

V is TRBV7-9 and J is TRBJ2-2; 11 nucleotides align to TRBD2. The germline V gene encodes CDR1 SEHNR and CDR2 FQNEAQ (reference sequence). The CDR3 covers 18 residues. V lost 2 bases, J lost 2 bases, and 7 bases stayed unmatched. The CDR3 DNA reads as TGTGCCAGCAGCTTACGGCTAGCGGGAGGCGGAAACACCGGGGAGCTGTTTTTT. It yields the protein CASSLRLAGGGNTGELFF.

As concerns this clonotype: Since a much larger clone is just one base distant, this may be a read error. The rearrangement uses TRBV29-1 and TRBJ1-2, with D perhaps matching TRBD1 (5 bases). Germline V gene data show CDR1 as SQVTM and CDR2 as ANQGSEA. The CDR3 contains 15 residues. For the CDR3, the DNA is TGCATCGTTGGGAGGGGCAGTGGAAACGCCTATGGCTACACCTTC. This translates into CIVGRGSGNAYGYTF.

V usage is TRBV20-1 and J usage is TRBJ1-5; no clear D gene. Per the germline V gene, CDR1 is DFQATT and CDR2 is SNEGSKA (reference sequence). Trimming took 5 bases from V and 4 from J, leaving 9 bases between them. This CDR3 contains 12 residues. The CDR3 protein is CSALRENQPQHF. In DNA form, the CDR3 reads TGCAGTGCTCTCCGTGAGAATCAGCCCCAGCATTTT.

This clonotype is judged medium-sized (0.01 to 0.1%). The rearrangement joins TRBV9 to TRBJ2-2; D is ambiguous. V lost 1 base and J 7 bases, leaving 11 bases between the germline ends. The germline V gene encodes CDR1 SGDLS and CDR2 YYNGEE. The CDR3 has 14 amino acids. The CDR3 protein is CASSVQVGDGELFF. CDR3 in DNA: TGTGCCAGCAGCGTACAGGTCGGAGACGGGGAGCTGTTTTTT.

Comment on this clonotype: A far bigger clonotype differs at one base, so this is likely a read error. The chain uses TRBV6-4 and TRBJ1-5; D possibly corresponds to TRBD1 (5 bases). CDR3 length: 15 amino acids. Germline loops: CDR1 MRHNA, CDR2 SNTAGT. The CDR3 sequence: CASSYSRQMDQHQHF. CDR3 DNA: TGTGCCAGCAGTTACTCGAGACAGATGGATCAGCACCAGCATTTT.

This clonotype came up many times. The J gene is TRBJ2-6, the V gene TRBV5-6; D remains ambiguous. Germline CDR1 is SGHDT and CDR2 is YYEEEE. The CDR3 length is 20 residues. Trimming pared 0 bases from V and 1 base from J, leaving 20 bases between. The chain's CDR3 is CASSLGGGGLWMSGANVLTF. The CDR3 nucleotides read TGTGCCAGCAGCTTGGGTGGTGGCGGCTTATGGATGTCTGGGGCCAACGTCCTGACTTTC.

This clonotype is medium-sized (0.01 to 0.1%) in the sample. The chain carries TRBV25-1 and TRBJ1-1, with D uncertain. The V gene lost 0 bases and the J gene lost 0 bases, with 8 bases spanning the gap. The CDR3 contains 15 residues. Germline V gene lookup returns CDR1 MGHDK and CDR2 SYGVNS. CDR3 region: CASSEYPKMNTEAFF. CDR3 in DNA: TGTGCCAGCAGTGAATATCCCAAAATGAACACTGAAGCTTTCTTT.

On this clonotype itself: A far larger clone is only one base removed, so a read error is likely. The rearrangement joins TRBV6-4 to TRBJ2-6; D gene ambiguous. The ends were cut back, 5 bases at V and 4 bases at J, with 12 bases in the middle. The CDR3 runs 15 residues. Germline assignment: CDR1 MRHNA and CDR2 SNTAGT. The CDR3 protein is CASSYVDAGANVLTF. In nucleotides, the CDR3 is TGTGCCAGCAGTTATGTCGATGCCGGGGCCAACGTCCTGACTTTC.

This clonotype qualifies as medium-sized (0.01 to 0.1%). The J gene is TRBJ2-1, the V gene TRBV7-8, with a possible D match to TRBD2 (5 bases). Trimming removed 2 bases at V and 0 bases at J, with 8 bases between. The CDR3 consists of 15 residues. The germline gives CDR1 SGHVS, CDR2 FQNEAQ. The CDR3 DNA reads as TGTGCCAGCAGCTTACCGGAGGACTCCTACAATGAGCAGTTCTTC. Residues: CASSLPEDSYNEQFF.